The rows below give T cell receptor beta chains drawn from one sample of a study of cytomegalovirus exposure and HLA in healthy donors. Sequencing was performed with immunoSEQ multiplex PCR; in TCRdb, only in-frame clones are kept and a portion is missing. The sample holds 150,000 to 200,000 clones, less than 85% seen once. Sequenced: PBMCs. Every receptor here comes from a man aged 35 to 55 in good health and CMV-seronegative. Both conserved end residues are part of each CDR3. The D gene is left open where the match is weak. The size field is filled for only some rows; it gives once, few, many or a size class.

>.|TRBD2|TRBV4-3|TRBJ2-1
CASSQRVGLAANNEQFF
TGCGCCAGCAGCCAAAGGGTTGGACTAGCTGCTAACAATGAGCAGTTCTTC
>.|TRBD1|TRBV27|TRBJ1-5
CASRQGMGNQPQHF
TGTGCCAGCAGACAGGGGATGGGCAATCAGCCCCAGCATTTT
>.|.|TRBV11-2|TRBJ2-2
CASSLDSSGGNTGELFF
TGTGCCAGCAGCTTAGATAGTAGTGGCGGGAACACCGGGGAGCTGTTTTTT
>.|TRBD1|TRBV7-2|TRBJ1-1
CASRGDRAATEAFF
TGTGCCAGCAGGGGGGACAGGGCTGCAACTGAAGCTTTCTTT
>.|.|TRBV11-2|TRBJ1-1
CASSLGPGNTEAFF
TGTGCCAGCAGCTTAGGTCCGGGGAACACTGAAGCTTTCTTT
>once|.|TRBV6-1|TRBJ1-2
CASSDLARAYGYTF
TGTGCCAGCAGTGATTTGGCGCGGGCCTATGGCTACACCTTC
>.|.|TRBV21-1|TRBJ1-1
CASSKRSQGGYGRPDDEAFF
TGTGCCAGCAGCAAAAGGTCGCAGGGGGGCTATGGTCGGCCGGATGATGAAGCTTTCTTT
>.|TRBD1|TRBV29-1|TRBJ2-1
CSVLSLDRGQGNEQFF
TGCAGCGTCCTAAGCCTCGACAGGGGGCAAGGTAATGAGCAGTTCTTC
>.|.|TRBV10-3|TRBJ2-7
CAISERTSLEQYF
TGTGCCATCAGTGAGCGGACATCCTTGGAGCAGTACTTC
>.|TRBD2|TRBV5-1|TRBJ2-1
CASSPLGLAGGMYNEQFF
TGCGCCAGCAGCCCCCTCGGGCTAGCGGGAGGGATGTACAATGAGCAGTTCTTC
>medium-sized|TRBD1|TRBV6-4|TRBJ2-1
CASNDGTGGNEQFF
TGTGCCAGCAACGACGGGACAGGGGGCAATGAGCAGTTCTTC
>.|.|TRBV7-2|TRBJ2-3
CASTEDDTDTQYF
TGTGCCAGCACGGAGGACGACACAGATACGCAGTATTTT
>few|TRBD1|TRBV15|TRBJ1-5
CATSMTGPGQPQHF
TGTGCCACCAGCATGACAGGGCCGGGGCAGCCCCAGCATTTT
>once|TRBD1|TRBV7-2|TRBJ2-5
CASSLVGQPSTQYF
TGTGCCAGCAGCTTAGTGGGACAGCCCTCGACCCAGTACTTC
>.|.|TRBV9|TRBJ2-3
CASSEGLSPDTQYF
TGTGCCAGCAGCGAGGGACTGTCCCCCGATACGCAGTATTTT
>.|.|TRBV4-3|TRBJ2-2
CASSQDLSELSGELFF
TGCGCCAGCAGCCAAGATTTGTCTGAGTTATCCGGGGAGCTGTTTTTT
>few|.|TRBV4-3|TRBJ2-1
CASSQDSPSARGYNEQFF
TGCGCCAGCAGCCAAGATTCTCCCTCGGCCAGGGGCTACAATGAGCAGTTCTTC
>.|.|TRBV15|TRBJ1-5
CATSRDRGAPNQPQHF
TGTGCCACCAGCAGAGATAGGGGCGCCCCCAATCAGCCCCAGCATTTT
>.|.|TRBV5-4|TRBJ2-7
CASSQYGQLSYEQYF
TGTGCCAGCAGTCAATACGGACAGCTCTCCTACGAGCAGTACTTC
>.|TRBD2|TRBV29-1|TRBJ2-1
CSVEKGLAGVHEQFF
TGCAGCGTTGAAAAGGGACTAGCGGGTGTGCATGAGCAGTTCTTC
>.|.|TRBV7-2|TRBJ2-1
CASSWGSSYNEQFF
TGTGCCAGCAGCTGGGGCTCTTCCTACAATGAGCAGTTCTTC
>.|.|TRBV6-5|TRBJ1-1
CASSRRGSWSEAFF
TGTGCCAGCAGTCGCAGGGGTTCTTGGTCTGAAGCTTTCTTT
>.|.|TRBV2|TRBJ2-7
CASSDWAVPYEQYF
TGTGCCAGCAGTGATTGGGCCGTCCCCTACGAGCAGTACTTC
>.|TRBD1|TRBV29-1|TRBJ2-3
CSATTGGLRGTDTQYF
TGCAGCGCCACCACAGGGGGACTTCGAGGCACAGATACGCAGTATTTT
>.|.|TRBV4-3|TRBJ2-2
CASSQGLSRATNTGELFF
TGCGCCAGCAGCCAAGGCCTCTCGCGGGCGACGAACACCGGGGAGCTGTTTTTT
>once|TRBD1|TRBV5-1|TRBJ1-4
CASSTDRVGTNEKLFF
TGCGCCAGCAGCACCGACAGGGTTGGCACTAATGAAAAACTGTTTTTT
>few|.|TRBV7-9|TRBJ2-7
CASSPSGSYEQYF
TGTGCCAGCAGCCCATCCGGCTCCTACGAGCAGTACTTC
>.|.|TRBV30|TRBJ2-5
CAWTLVGGSETQYF
TGTGCCTGGACGTTAGTCGGAGGCTCCGAGACCCAGTACTTC
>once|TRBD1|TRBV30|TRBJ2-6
CAWSWDSGANVLTF
TGTGCCTGGAGTTGGGACAGTGGGGCCAACGTCCTGACTTTC
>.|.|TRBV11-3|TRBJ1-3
CASSPSGRYGNTIYF
TGTGCCAGCAGCCCATCCGGGAGATATGGAAACACCATATATTTT
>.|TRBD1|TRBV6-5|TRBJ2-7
CASSFGTANYEQYF
TGTGCCAGCAGTTTCGGGACAGCCAATTACGAGCAGTACTTC
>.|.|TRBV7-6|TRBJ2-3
CASSSSSTDTQYF
TGTGCCAGCAGCAGTAGTAGCACAGATACGCAGTATTTT
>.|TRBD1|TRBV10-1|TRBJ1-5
CASSASDRGGHSNQPQHF
TGCGCCAGCAGTGCTAGCGACAGGGGCGGACATAGCAATCAGCCCCAGCATTTT
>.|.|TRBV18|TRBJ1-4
CASSPAEKLFF
TGTGCCAGCTCACCGGCCGAAAAACTGTTTTTT
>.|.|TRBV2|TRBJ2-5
CASNGAGLGETQYF
TGTGCCAGCAATGGGGCGGGGCTAGGGGAGACCCAGTACTTC
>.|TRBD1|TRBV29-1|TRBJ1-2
CSVYDRGLDYGYTF
TGCAGCGTTTACGACAGGGGGCTGGACTATGGCTACACCTTC
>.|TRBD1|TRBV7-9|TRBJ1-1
CASSPWTGPLFF
TGTGCCAGCAGCCCTTGGACAGGACCGCTATTTTTC
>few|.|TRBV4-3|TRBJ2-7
CASSQDLEADKQYF
TGCGCCAGCAGCCAAGATCTGGAGGCAGATAAGCAGTACTTC
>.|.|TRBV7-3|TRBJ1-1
CASSLYGGQYTEAFF
TGTGCCAGCAGCTTATACGGGGGGCAGTACACTGAAGCTTTCTTT
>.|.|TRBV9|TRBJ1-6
CASSVDGRGPLHF
TGTGCCAGCAGCGTAGACGGCCGAGGGCCCCTCCACTTT
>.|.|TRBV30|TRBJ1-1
CAWSDSGRGGTEAFF
TGTGCCTGGAGTGATAGCGGGCGGGGCGGCACTGAAGCTTTCTTT
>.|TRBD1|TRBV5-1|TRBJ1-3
CASSSNTGTGGNTIYF
TGCGCCAGCAGCTCGAATACCGGGACAGGGGGGAACACCATATATTTT
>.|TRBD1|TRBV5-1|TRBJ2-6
CASSTDRGNSGANVLTF
TGCGCCAGCAGCACCGACAGGGGGAACTCTGGGGCCAACGTCCTGACTTTC
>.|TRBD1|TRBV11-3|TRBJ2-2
CASSFRQGTGELFF
TGTGCCAGCAGCTTCCGACAGGGCACCGGGGAGCTGTTTTTT
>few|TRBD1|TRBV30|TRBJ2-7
CAWRDNRGSYEQYF
TGTGCCTGGAGGGACAACAGGGGATCCTACGAGCAGTACTTC
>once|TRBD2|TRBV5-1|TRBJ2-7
CARGDERGYEQYF
TGCGCCAGGGGGGACGAGCGGGGCTACGAGCAGTACTTC
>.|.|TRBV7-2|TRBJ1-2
CASSLDRVYYGYTF
TGTGCCAGCAGCTTAGACAGGGTTTACTATGGCTACACCTTC
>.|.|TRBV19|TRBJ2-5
CASSIDRTRGTQYF
TGTGCCAGTAGTATAGATCGAACCAGGGGGACCCAGTACTTC
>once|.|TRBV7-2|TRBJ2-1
CASSLSSDRDEQFF
TGTGCCAGCAGCTTAAGTTCTGATCGGGATGAGCAGTTCTTC
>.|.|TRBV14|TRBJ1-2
CASSPGLNYGYTF
TGTGCCAGCAGCCCTGGACTCAACTATGGCTACACCTTC
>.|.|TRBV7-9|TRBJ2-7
CASSLAGGGGDEQYF
TGTGCCAGCAGCTTAGCGGGCGGAGGCGGGGACGAGCAGTACTTC
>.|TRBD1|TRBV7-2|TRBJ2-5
CASSFSGGGQETQYF
TGTGCCAGCAGCTTTTCAGGGGGCGGCCAAGAGACCCAGTACTTC
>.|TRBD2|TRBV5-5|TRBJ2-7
CASSSSGTSIYEQYF
TGTGCCAGCAGCTCTTCCGGGACTAGCATCTACGAGCAGTACTTC
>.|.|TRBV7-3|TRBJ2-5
CASSSGAARQETQYF
TGTGCCAGCAGCTCAGGAGCGGCAAGGCAAGAGACCCAGTACTTC
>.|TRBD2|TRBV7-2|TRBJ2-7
CASSDRTSGLGDEQYF
TGTGCCAGCAGCGACCGGACTAGCGGGCTAGGAGACGAGCAGTACTTC
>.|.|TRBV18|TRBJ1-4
CASSPQGGREKLFF
TGTGCCAGCTCACCGCAAGGCGGGCGCGAAAAACTGTTTTTT
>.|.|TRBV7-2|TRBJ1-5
CASSLEEGRGQPQHF
TGTGCCAGCAGCTTAGAAGAGGGCAGGGGTCAGCCCCAGCATTTT